Listed below are T cell receptor beta chains from one sample, sequenced in a study of blood T cells in healthy people across ages. In TCRdb, the 5' RACE reads were re-called with MiXCR into one record per CDR3 protein. The sample holds 1.6 million or so distinct CDR3 sequences, roughly 30% seen once. Specimen: blood. Receptors were obtained from a woman in her twenties or thirties in good health. CDR3s include the opening cysteine and the closing phenylalanine or tryptophan. The D gene is left open where the match is weak. Clone sizes are given selectively: once, few, many, or a class where the clone is expanded.

V	D	size	J	CDR3	DNA
TRBV3-1	TRBD2	few	TRBJ2-1	CASSSLYGPSGGAREQFF	TGTGCCAGCAGCTCACTCTATGGCCCTAGCGGGGGGGCCAGGGAGCAGTTCTTC
TRBV5-4	TRBD2	-	TRBJ2-3	CASSLQSREEGTQYF	TGTGCCAGCAGCTTGCAATCGCGGGAGGAGGGTACGCAGTATTTT
TRBV28	-	few	TRBJ1-5	CASSSISQVNQPQHF	TGTGCCAGCAGTTCCATCTCACAGGTCAATCAGCCCCAGCATTTT
TRBV28	-	-	TRBJ2-7	CASSGTLGGYEQYF	TGTGCCAGCAGTGGCACACTGGGGGGATACGAGCAGTACTTC
TRBV14	TRBD2	-	TRBJ2-3	CASSQDWSSGIDTQYF	TGTGCCAGCAGCCAAGATTGGTCTAGCGGGATAGATACGCAGTATTTT
TRBV6-2/TRBV6-3	TRBD1	-	TRBJ2-2	CASSSYRQGKRTGELFF	TGTGCCAGCAGTTCTTATCGACAGGGGAAAAGGACCGGGGAGCTGTTTTTT
TRBV4-1	TRBD1	-	TRBJ1-5	CASSQGRARQGYQPQHF	TGCGCCAGCAGCCAAGGGAGAGCGAGACAGGGCTATCAGCCCCAGCATTTT
TRBV20-1	-	few	TRBJ2-1	CSATSTSQGEQFF	TGCAGTGCTACATCAACTAGCCAGGGTGAGCAGTTCTTC
TRBV7-2	TRBD2	-	TRBJ2-7	CASSFRLAGEIIYEQYF	TGTGCCAGCAGCTTCCGACTAGCGGGAGAGATCATCTACGAGCAGTACTTC
TRBV12-3/TRBV12-4	-	-	TRBJ1-2	CASSLPAGYGYTF	TGTGCCAGCAGTTTACCCGCCGGGTATGGCTACACCTTC
TRBV3-1	TRBD1	-	TRBJ2-7	CASSQAGTAISYEQYF	TGTGCCAGCAGCCAAGCCGGGACAGCTATCTCCTACGAGCAGTACTTC
TRBV5-1	TRBD2	many	TRBJ2-1	CASSLAASGNNEQFF	TGCGCCAGCAGCTTGGCGGCTAGCGGGAACAATGAGCAGTTCTTC
TRBV5-1	-	-	TRBJ2-3	CASSLGSGMSDTQYF	TGCGCCAGCAGCTTGGGTTCGGGAATGTCAGATACGCAGTATTTT
TRBV5-5	-	many	TRBJ1-2	CASSHLPGGDYGYTF	TGTGCCAGCAGCCACCTCCCCGGGGGCGACTATGGCTACACCTTC
TRBV19	-	few	TRBJ2-7	CASSWPRRDEQYF	TGTGCCAGTAGTTGGCCCCGGCGGGACGAGCAGTACTTC
TRBV27	TRBD1	-	TRBJ2-5	CASMTGRGQETQYF	TGTGCCAGCATGACAGGGAGAGGACAAGAGACCCAGTACTTC
TRBV25-1	-	-	TRBJ2-7	CASSDGDSPSYEQYF	TGTGCCAGCAGTGATGGGGATTCACCTTCCTACGAGCAGTACTTC
TRBV5-1	-	-	TRBJ2-3	CASAVERASTDTQYF	TGCGCCAGCGCAGTTGAGCGGGCGTCCACAGATACGCAGTATTTT
TRBV14	-	-	TRBJ2-5	CASSQSLKTQYF	TGTGCCAGCAGCCAATCCCTTAAGACCCAGTACTTC
TRBV7-9	-	few	TRBJ2-3	CASSLGQAGTDTQYF	TGTGCCAGCAGCTTAGGCCAAGCAGGCACAGATACGCAGTATTTT
TRBV12-3/TRBV12-4	-	-	TRBJ2-3	CASSPYGGQTDAQYF	TGCGCCAGCAGTCCCTACGGGGGGCAAACAGATGCGCAGTATTTT
TRBV2	-	-	TRBJ2-7	CASSGSSLSYEQYF	TGTGCCAGCAGTGGTAGCAGTCTCTCCTACGAGCAGTACTTC
TRBV12-3/TRBV12-4	-	-	TRBJ2-3	CASSLKRAANTDTQYF	TGTGCCAGCAGTTTAAAGAGGGCGGCCAACACAGATACGCAGTATTTT
TRBV4-2	-	-	TRBJ1-1	CASSQPRMGVGYQAFF	TGTGCCAGCAGCCAGCCTCGTATGGGGGTAGGTTACCAAGCTTTCTTT
TRBV12-3/TRBV12-4	TRBD2	few	TRBJ2-1	CASSSGGAKNEQFF	TGTGCCAGCAGTAGCGGGGGGGCCAAAAATGAGCAGTTCTTC
TRBV24-1	TRBD1	few	TRBJ2-3	CATSEVRTGGRDTQYF	TGTGCCACCAGTGAGGTCCGGACAGGGGGCAGGGATACGCAGTATTTT
TRBV12-3/TRBV12-4	-	-	TRBJ2-7	CATPGTPLHEQYF	TGTGCCACCCCGGGGACCCCTCTCCACGAGCAGTACTTC